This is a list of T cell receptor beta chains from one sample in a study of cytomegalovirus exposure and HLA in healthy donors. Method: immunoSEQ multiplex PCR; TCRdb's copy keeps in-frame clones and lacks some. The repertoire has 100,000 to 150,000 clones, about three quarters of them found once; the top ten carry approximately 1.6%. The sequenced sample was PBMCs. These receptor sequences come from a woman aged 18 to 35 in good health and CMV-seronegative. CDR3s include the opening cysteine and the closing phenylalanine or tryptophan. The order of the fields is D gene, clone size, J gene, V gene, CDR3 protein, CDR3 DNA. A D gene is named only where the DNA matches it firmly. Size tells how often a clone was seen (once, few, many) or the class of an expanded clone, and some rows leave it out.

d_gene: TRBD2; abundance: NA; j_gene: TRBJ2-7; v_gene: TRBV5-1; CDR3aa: CASSLEGSSGSYEQYF; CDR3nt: TGCGCCAGCAGCTTGGAAGGCTCTAGCGGTTCCTACGAGCAGTACTTC
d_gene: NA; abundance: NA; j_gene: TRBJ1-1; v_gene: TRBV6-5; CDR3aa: CASSRLQNTEAFF; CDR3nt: TGTGCCAGCAGTAGATTACAGAACACTGAAGCTTTCTTT
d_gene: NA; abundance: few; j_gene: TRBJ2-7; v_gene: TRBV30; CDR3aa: CAWSVVDSSYEQYF; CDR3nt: TGTGCCTGGAGTGTAGTAGACAGCTCCTACGAGCAGTACTTC
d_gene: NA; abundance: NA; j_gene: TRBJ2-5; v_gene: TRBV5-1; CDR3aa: CASSSGTPRETQYF; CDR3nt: TGCGCCAGCAGCTCCGGGACACCCCGGGAGACCCAGTACTTC
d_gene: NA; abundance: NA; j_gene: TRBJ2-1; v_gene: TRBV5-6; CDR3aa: CASSLLWYNEQFF; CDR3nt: TGTGCCAGCAGCTTACTATGGTACAATGAGCAGTTCTTC
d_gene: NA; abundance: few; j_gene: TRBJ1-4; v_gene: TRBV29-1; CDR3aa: CSVTERGRLFF; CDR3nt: TGCAGCGTTACAGAAAGGGGCAGGCTGTTTTTT
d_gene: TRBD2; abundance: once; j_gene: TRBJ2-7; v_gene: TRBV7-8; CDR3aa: CASSRLAGPALQYF; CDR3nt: TGTGCCAGCAGCCGACTAGCGGGACCTGCTCTACAGTACTTC
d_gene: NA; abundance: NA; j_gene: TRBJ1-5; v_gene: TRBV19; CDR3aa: CASTRYSNQPQHF; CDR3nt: TGTGCCAGTACCCGGTATAGCAATCAGCCCCAGCATTTT
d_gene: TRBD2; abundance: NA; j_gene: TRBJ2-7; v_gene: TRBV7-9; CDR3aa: CASSPRLAGGPGEQYF; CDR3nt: TGTGCCAGCAGCCCCCGACTAGCGGGAGGGCCGGGGGAGCAGTACTTC
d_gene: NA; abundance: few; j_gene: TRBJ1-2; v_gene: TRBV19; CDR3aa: CASSISGNYGYTF; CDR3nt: TGTGCCAGTAGTATTTCAGGGAACTATGGCTACACCTTC
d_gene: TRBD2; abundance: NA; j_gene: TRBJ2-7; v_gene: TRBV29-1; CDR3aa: CSVSGTSGSSYEQYF; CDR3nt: TGCAGCGTTTCCGGGACTAGCGGGAGCTCGTACGAGCAGTACTTC
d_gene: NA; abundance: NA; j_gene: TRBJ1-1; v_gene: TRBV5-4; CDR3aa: CASSLFQTEAFF; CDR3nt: TGTGCCAGCAGCTTGTTCCAGACTGAAGCTTTCTTT
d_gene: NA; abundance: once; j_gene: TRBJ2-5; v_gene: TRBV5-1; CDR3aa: CASSPGETQYF; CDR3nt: TGCGCCAGCAGCCCGGGGGAGACCCAGTACTTC
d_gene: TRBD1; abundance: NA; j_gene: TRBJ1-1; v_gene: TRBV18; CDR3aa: CASSPSSGGNTEAFF; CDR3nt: TGTGCCAGCTCACCAAGTTCAGGGGGGAACACTGAAGCTTTCTTT
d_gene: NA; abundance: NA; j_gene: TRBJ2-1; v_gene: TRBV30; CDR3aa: CAWTSGLGSNEQFF; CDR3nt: TGTGCCTGGACCTCGGGGTTGGGGTCAAATGAGCAGTTCTTC
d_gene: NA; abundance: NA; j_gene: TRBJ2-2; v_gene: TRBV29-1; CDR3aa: CSAGRGSGELFF; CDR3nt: TGCAGCGCTGGTCGGGGGTCTGGGGAGCTGTTTTTT
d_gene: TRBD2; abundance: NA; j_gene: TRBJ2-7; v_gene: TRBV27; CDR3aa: CASSLKTSGRYEQYF; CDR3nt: TGTGCCAGCAGTTTAAAAACTAGCGGGAGGTACGAGCAGTACTTC
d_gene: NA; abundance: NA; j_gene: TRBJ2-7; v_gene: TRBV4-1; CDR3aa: CASSEGPSYEQYF; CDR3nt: TGCGCCAGCAGCGAGGGTCCCTCCTACGAGCAGTACTTC
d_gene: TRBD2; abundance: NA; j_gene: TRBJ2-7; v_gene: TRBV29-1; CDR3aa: CSVCGSDSDEQYF; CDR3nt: TGCAGCGTTTGCGGGAGTGATTCGGACGAGCAGTACTTC
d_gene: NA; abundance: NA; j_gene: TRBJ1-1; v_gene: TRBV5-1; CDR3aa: CASSLNEAGENTEAFF; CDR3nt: TGCGCCAGCAGCTTGAACGAGGCAGGGGAGAACACTGAAGCTTTCTTT
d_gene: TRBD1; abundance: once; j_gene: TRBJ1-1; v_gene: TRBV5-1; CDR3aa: CASSLTGARDTEAFF; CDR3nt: TGCGCCAGCAGCTTGACAGGGGCTCGGGACACTGAAGCTTTCTTT
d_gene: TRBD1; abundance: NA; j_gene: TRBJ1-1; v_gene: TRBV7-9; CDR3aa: CASTLGTGRDEAFF; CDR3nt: TGTGCCAGCACCCTCGGGACAGGGAGGGATGAAGCTTTCTTT
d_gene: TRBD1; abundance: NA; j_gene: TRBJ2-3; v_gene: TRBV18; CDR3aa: CASSPTGGIRADTQYF; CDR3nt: TGTGCCAGCTCCCCGACAGGGGGCATTCGAGCAGATACGCAGTATTTT
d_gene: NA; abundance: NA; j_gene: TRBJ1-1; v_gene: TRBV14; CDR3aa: CASSHDRVEAFF; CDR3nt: TGTGCCAGCAGCCACGACAGAGTTGAAGCTTTCTTT
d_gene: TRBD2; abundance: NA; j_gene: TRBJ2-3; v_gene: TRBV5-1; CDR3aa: CASSLVGLAADTQYF; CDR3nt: TGCGCCAGCAGCTTGGTAGGACTAGCGGCAGATACGCAGTATTTT
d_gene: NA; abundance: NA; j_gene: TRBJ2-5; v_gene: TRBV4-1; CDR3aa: CASSRGGLGYQETQYF; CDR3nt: TGCGCCAGCAGCCGGGGGGGCCTGGGGTACCAAGAGACCCAGTACTTC
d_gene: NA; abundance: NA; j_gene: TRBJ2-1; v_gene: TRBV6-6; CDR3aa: CASSVPGSRQDEQFF; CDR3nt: TGTGCCAGCAGTGTCCCGGGGAGCAGGCAGGATGAGCAGTTCTTC
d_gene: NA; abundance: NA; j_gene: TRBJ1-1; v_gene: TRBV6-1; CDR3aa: CASSEREIFEAFF; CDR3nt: TGTGCCAGCAGTGAAAGGGAGATATTTGAAGCTTTCTTT
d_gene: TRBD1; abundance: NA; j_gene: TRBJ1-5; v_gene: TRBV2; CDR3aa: CASSDDRGLGNQPQHF; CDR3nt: TGTGCCAGCAGCGACGACAGGGGGCTGGGCAATCAGCCCCAGCATTTT
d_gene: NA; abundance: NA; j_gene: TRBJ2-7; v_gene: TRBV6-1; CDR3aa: CASSEFSGLSSYEQYF; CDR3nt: TGTGCCAGCAGTGAATTCTCAGGGTTGAGCTCCTACGAGCAGTACTTC
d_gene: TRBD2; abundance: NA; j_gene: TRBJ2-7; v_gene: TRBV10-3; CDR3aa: CAIRSGRSYEQYF; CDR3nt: TGTGCCATCAGAAGCGGGAGAAGCTACGAGCAGTACTTC
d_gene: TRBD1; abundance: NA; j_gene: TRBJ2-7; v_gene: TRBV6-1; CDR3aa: CATFEPDRGEQYF; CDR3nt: TGTGCCACCTTCGAACCGGACAGGGGCGAGCAGTACTTC
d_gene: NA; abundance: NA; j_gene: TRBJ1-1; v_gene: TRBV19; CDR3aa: CASSTIGTEAFF; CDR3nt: TGTGCCAGTAGTACTATCGGCACTGAAGCTTTCTTT
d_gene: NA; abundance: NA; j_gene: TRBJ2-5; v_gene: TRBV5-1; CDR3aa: CASSSNQETQYF; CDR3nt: TGCGCCAGCAGCTCCAACCAAGAGACCCAGTACTTC
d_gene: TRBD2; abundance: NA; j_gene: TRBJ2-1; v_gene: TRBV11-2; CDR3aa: CASSAILVLAGGAPNEQFF; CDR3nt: TGTGCCAGCAGCGCCATACTAGTTCTAGCGGGAGGTGCCCCCAATGAGCAGTTCTTC
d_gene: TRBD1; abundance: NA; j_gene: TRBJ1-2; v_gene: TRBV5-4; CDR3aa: CASSLGGQGALGGYTF; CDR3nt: TGTGCCAGCAGCCTGGGGGGACAGGGGGCGCTGGGTGGCTACACCTTC
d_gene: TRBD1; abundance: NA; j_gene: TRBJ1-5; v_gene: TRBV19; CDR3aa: CASSIEGAGDQPQHF; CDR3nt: TGTGCCAGTAGTATTGAGGGGGCGGGTGATCAGCCCCAGCATTTT
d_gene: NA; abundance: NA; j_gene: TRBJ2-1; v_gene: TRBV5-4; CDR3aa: CASSSFSGTGIYNEQFF; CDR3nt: TGTGCCAGCAGCTCATTCTCCGGGACTGGAATCTACAATGAGCAGTTCTTC